The 30 T cell receptor beta chains given below trace back to one sample, sequenced in a study of cytomegalovirus exposure and HLA in healthy donors. TCRdb's copy holds only in-frame clones and misses some; the assay was immunoSEQ multiplex PCR. The repertoire consists of around 230,000 clones, with approximately 84% occurring once and the leading ten covering about 1.2%. Sequencing was performed on PBMCs. Receptor source: a woman aged 25 to 39 in good health and CMV-seropositive.

J is TRBJ2-1 and V is TRBV6-5; 10 bases line up with TRBD2. The CDR3 runs 15 residues. Germline V gene lookup returns CDR1 MNHEY and CDR2 SVGAGI. J gave up 6 bases and V 6 bases, and 8 bases lay outside the gene matches. The chain's CDR3 is CASRLAGEGGNEQFF. The CDR3 nucleotides are TGTGCCAGCAGGCTAGCGGGAGAGGGGGGCAATGAGCAGTTCTTC.

J is TRBJ2-1 and V is TRBV5-6, with TRBD2 matching over 13 bases. CDR3 length: 14 amino acids. The V segment lost 7 bases and the J segment 9 bases; nucleotides outside the gene matches: 7. The germline CDR1 and CDR2 sequences are SGHDT and YYEEEE. For the CDR3, the DNA is TGTGCCAGCGAAGGACTAGCGGGAGATAGTGAGCAGTTCTTC. It yields the protein CASEGLAGDSEQFF.

The chain uses TRBV7-6 and TRBJ2-2; TRBD1 is a possible D gene (5 bases). In germline, CDR1 is SGHVS, CDR2 FNYEAQ. CDR3 length equals 14 residues. V lost 1 base to trimming and J lost 6 bases, with 9 bases between them. The CDR3 here is CASSLGRDAGELFF. Written as DNA, the CDR3 is TGTGCCAGCAGCTTAGGCAGGGATGCCGGGGAGCTGTTTTTT.

The chain uses TRBV6-5 and TRBJ2-1, with 7 positions matching TRBD2. This CDR3 is 14 amino acids long. The V segment lost 6 bases and the J segment 8 bases; nucleotides outside the gene matches: 10. Per the germline V gene, CDR1 is MNHEY and CDR2 is SVGAGI. The CDR3 DNA reads as TGTGCCAGCAGAAAGTGGGGGGGTCGGGATGAGCAGTTCTTC. This encodes CASRKWGGRDEQFF.

The CDR3 region has the DNA TGTGCCTGGAGTGTAGGCGGGAGTCGCTACGAGCAGTACTTC. This codes for CAWSVGGSRYEQYF. The chain uses TRBV30 and TRBJ2-7; 7 bases are shared with TRBD2. The V gene's germline CDR1 is GTSNPN and CDR2 SVGIG (reference sequence). The V and J ends lost 0 bases and 3 bases, in that order; junction bases with no gene match: 5. The CDR3 runs to 14 residues.

The chain uses TRBV10-2 and TRBJ2-3; tentatively, D is TRBD1 (5 bases). CDR3 length: 15 residues. Germline V gene data show CDR1 as WSHSY and CDR2 as SAAADI. V dropped 2 bases and J dropped 0 bases, with 9 bases sitting between them. CDR3 bases: TGCGCCAGCAGTGAGACACAGGCTAGCACAGATACGCAGTATTTT. This encodes CASSETQASTDTQYF.

This clone occurred a few times. Other DNA sequences within the sample encode an identical CDR3. This rearrangement joins TRBV5-1 to TRBJ2-1, with 11 bases that match TRBD2. With 4 bases clipped from V and 4 bases from J, the junction kept 4 bases outside the gene matches. This CDR3 has 15 amino acids. Germline-derived CDR1 and CDR2 are SGHRS and YFSETQ. DNA of the CDR3: TGCGCCAGCAGCCCCGGGACTAGCGGATACAATGAGCAGTTCTTC. Translating it yields CASSPGTSGYNEQFF.

This sequence joins TRBV28 and TRBJ1-5; no reliable D call. The CDR3 is made up of 12 amino acids. Trimming took off 4 bases at V and 5 bases at J, with 6 bases between the two ends. Per germline, CDR1 MDHEN and CDR2 SYDVKM. CDR3 residues: CASSSVDQPQHF. The CDR3, as DNA: TGTGCCAGCAGTTCGGTAGATCAGCCCCAGCATTTT.

The chain couples TRBV6-5 to TRBJ1-4; a possible D gene is TRBD1 (5 bases). The CDR3 has 15 residues. V was cut by 6 bases and J by 13 bases, with 24 bases left in between. Germline CDR1 reads MNHEY; CDR2 reads SVGAGI. The CDR3 DNA sequence: TGTGCCAGCAGGCCGGGGGACGACGGCTCTAATATACTGTTTTTT. Its translation is CASRPGDDGSNILFF.

The V gene is TRBV4-1, the J gene TRBJ1-4; possible D gene TRBD1, 6 bases. V lost 1 base to trimming and J lost 7 bases, with 13 bases between them. Germline CDR1 and CDR2: MGHRA and YSYEKL. This CDR3 is 15 amino acids long. The CDR3 sequence is CASSQVSGDGEKLFF. In DNA form, the CDR3 reads TGCGCCAGCAGCCAAGTTTCAGGGGATGGTGAAAAACTGTTTTTT.

Turning to this clone: Other DNA variants within this sample encode the same CDR3. The chain links TRBV27 to TRBJ2-7; a possible D gene is TRBD2 (5 bases). Germline-derived CDR1 and CDR2 are MNHEY and SMNVEV (reference sequence). Trimming stripped 5 bases from V and 4 bases from J, with 15 bases between. The CDR3 extends over 14 amino acids. Written as DNA, the CDR3 is TGTGCCAGCAGTGGGCTAGCCGGAGCGTACGAGCAGTACTTC. It specifies CASSGLAGAYEQYF.

The J gene is TRBJ2-1, the V gene TRBV18; maybe TRBD2 (5 bases). V lost 2 bases to trimming and J lost 9 bases, with 17 bases between them. CDR3 size: 15 residues. CDR1 is KGHSH and CDR2 is LQKENI in the germline V gene. The CDR3 region has the DNA TGTGCCAGCTCACCAGAGCTATCGCGGGCAGCTGAGCAGTTCTTC. This translates into CASSPELSRAAEQFF.

Concerning this clone: This sample includes further DNA sequences coding for the same CDR3. The chain carries TRBV30 and TRBJ1-2; unclear D gene. Per the germline V gene, CDR1 is GTSNPN and CDR2 is SVGIG (reference sequence). The length of the CDR3 is 12 residues. The V gene lost 0 bases and the J gene lost 4 bases, with 6 bases spanning the gap. CDR3 nucleotides: TGTGCCTGGAGTGTAGGCGGCTATGGCTACACCTTC. Encoded protein: CAWSVGGYGYTF. The complete variable domain, with remaining parts taken from reference TRBV30 and TRBJ1-2, reads SQTIHQWPATLVQPVGSPLSLECTVEGTSNPNLYWYRQAAGRGLQLLFYSVGIGQISSEVPQNLSASRPQDRQFILSSKKLLLSDSGFYLCAWSVGGYGYTFGSGTRLTVV.

With respect to this clone: Germline and junction disagree at one end, which may indicate a read error. The genes are TRBV7-2 and TRBJ2-1, with D unclear. Germline CDR1 SGHTA, CDR2 FQGNSA. The CDR3 loop spans 11 amino acids. The chain's CDR3 is CASSKYKEQFF. CDR3 DNA sequence: TGTGCCAGCAGTAAATACAAGGAGCAGTTCTTC.

CDR3 region: CASSPGTGRTEAFF. CDR3 sequence (DNA): TGTGCCAGCAGCCCAGGGACAGGGAGGACTGAAGCTTTCTTT. The rearrangement links TRBV5-4 to TRBJ1-1; TRBD1 matches 9 bases. After removal of 4 bases from V and 5 bases from J, the junction contained 6 bases not matched to a gene. This CDR3 is built from 14 residues. The germline CDR1 and CDR2 sequences are SGHNT and YYREEE (reference sequence).

V and J are TRBV5-6 and TRBJ1-2; 12 positions match TRBD1. V lost 3 bases to trimming and J lost 6 bases; unmatched junction nucleotides: 3. Germline lookup yields CDR1 SGHDT and CDR2 YYEEEE. This CDR3 is 14 amino acids long. For the CDR3, the DNA is TGTGCCAGCAGCTACGGGACAGGGGGCCATGGCTACACCTTC. Translation gives CASSYGTGGHGYTF.

The CDR3 coding sequence is TGTGCCAGCAGCAGGCAGGGGGGCAGTGAAAAACTGTTTTTT. This translates into CASSRQGGSEKLFF. The rearrangement links TRBV7-9 to TRBJ1-4; 7 bases align to TRBD1. V lost 5 bases and J lost 7; bases outside the gene matches: 7. From germline, CDR1 is SEHNR and CDR2 FQNEAQ (reference sequence). The CDR3 is made up of 14 amino acids.

The genes are TRBV5-1 and TRBJ1-2, with TRBD1 matching over 9 bases. Trimming removed 6 bases from V and 5 bases from J; junction bases left unmatched: 14. The CDR3 has 16 amino acids. CDR1 is SGHRS and CDR2 is YFSETQ in the germline V gene. The chain's CDR3 is CASTPRTGGLGYGYTF. The CDR3 DNA reads as TGCGCCAGCACCCCCCGAACAGGGGGCTTGGGATATGGCTACACCTTC.

V usage is TRBV27 and J usage is TRBJ1-1, with TRBD1 matching 7 bases. This CDR3 contains 13 residues. From germline, CDR1 is MNHEY and CDR2 SMNVEV (reference sequence). V shed 5 bases and J 11 bases; nucleotides not matched to a gene: 11. The CDR3 region has the DNA TGTGCCAGCAGTCCCCGGGACAGATTAATGGCTTTCTTT. Amino acids: CASSPRDRLMAFF.

The chain employs TRBV5-1 and TRBJ1-2, with unresolved D. CDR3 size: 13 residues. Trimming took 5 bases from V and 7 from J, leaving 15 bases between them. Germline V gene data show CDR1 as SGHRS and CDR2 as YFSETQ. CDR3 loop: CASSQTGLSGYTF. As DNA, the CDR3 is TGCGCCAGCAGTCAGACCGGGTTGAGTGGCTACACCTTC.

This chain connects TRBV27 to TRBJ2-7; 9 nucleotides match TRBD2. Germline V CDR1 and CDR2: MNHEY, SMNVEV (reference sequence). The CDR3 runs to 16 residues. V dropped 2 bases and J dropped 4; count of bases not matched to a gene: 9. CDR3 in DNA: TGTGCCAGCAGTTTAGCTAGCGGGATGTTTTTATACGAGCAGTACTTC. It yields the protein CASSLASGMFLYEQYF.

The rearrangement uses TRBV5-1 and TRBJ2-7, with 7 bases that match TRBD1. Germline trimming cut 7 bases from V and 1 base from J; bases unmatched to any gene: 5. The CDR3 spans 13 residues. CDR1 and CDR2 (germline): SGHRS, YFSETQ. CDR3 nucleotide sequence: TGCGCCAGCGGATCGGGACAGTCCTACGAGCAGTACTTC. This translates into CASGSGQSYEQYF.

The rearrangement joins TRBV5-1 to TRBJ2-5; unclear D gene. The CDR3 runs to 13 residues. V was trimmed by 0 bases and J by 2 bases, leaving 5 bases between them. CDR1 is SGHRS and CDR2 is YFSETQ in the germline V gene. In nucleotides, the CDR3 is TGCGCCAGCAGCTTGGTCGTTCAAGAGACCCAGTACTTC. It encodes CASSLVVQETQYF. Complete variable domain (other parts from reference TRBV5-1 and TRBJ2-5): KAGVTQTPRYLIKTRGQQVTLSCSPISGHRSVSWYQQTPGQGLQFLFEYFSETQRNKGNFPGRFSGRQFSNSRSEMNVSTLELGDSALYLCASSLVVQETQYFGPGTRLLVL.

The J gene is TRBJ1-2, the V gene TRBV15; 7 positions agree with TRBD1. Germline V gene sequence: CDR1 LNHNV, CDR2 YYDKDF (reference sequence). CDR3 length: 13 amino acids. With 5 bases clipped from V and 2 bases from J, the junction kept 2 bases outside the gene matches. The CDR3 DNA reads TGTGCCACCAGCGGGACAGACAACTATGGCTACACCTTC. The encoded protein is CATSGTDNYGYTF.

The chain joins TRBV28 to TRBJ2-7, with 9 bases fitting TRBD2. The junction had 5 bases not matched to a gene; V was cut back by 5 bases and J by 3 bases. CDR1 is MDHEN, CDR2 SYDVKM, per germline. CDR3 length equals 14 residues. The CDR3 DNA reads TGTGCCAGCAGTCAGGGGACTAGCTTCTACGAGCAGTACTTC. Its translation is CASSQGTSFYEQYF.

This clone was detected only a few times. The chain joins TRBV27 to TRBJ1-5; tentatively, D is TRBD1 (5 bases). V was shortened by 3 bases and J by 3 bases, with 9 bases between the two germline ends. Germline CDR1 reads MNHEY; CDR2 reads SMNVEV (reference sequence). CDR3 length equals 14 residues. The DNA of the CDR3 is TGTGCCAGCAGTTTGGCAGGGCTCAATCAGCCCCAGCATTTT. Residues: CASSLAGLNQPQHF.

This chain joins TRBV6-1 and TRBJ1-5; 7 bases fit TRBD1. CDR1 and CDR2 (germline): MNHNS, SASEGT. The CDR3 spans 15 residues. The V and J ends lost 5 bases and 7 bases, in that order; junction bases with no gene match: 11. CDR3: CASSKYRGSEQPQHF. The CDR3 DNA is TGTGCCAGCAGTAAATACAGGGGAAGCGAGCAGCCCCAGCATTTT.

Only one count was recorded for this clone. The V call is TRBV29-1, the J call TRBJ2-5; D ambiguous. Germline V gene data show CDR1 as SQVTM and CDR2 as ANQGSEA. Trimming left V 3 bases short and J 2 bases short, with 7 bases between. The CDR3 is 12 amino acids. The CDR3 DNA follows: TGCAGCGTTGATACCAGACAAGAGACCCAGTACTTC. Its translation: CSVDTRQETQYF.

The rearrangement links TRBV18 to TRBJ1-2; D is uncertain. This CDR3 has 13 amino acids. CDR1 KGHSH and CDR2 LQKENI come from the germline V gene. V lost 2 bases and J 8 bases, leaving 12 bases between the germline ends. As DNA, the CDR3 is TGTGCCAGCTCACCAACCGGGGATGGAGGCTACACCTTC. Amino acids: CASSPTGDGGYTF.

This chain joins TRBV18 and TRBJ2-5, with a possible D match to TRBD2 (5 bases). CDR3 length equals 15 residues. V was trimmed by 1 base and J by 5 bases, leaving 14 bases between them. Germline loops: CDR1 KGHSH, CDR2 LQKENI. Written as DNA, the CDR3 is TGTGCCAGCTCACCACGGGCCGCGGAGGATGAGACCCAGTACTTC. It specifies CASSPRAAEDETQYF.